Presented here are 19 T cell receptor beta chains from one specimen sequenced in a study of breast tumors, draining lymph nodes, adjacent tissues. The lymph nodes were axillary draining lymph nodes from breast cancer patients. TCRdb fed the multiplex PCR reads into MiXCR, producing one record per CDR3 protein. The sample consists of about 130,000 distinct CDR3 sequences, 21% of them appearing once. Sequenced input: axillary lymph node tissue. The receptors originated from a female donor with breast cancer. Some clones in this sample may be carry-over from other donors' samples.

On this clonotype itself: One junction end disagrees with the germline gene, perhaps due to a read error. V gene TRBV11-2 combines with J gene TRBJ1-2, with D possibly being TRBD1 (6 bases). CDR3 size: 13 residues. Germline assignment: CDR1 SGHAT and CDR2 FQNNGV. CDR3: CASSSGQGYGFTF. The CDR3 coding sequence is TGTGCCAGCAGCTCGGGACAAGGGTATGGCTTCACCTTC.

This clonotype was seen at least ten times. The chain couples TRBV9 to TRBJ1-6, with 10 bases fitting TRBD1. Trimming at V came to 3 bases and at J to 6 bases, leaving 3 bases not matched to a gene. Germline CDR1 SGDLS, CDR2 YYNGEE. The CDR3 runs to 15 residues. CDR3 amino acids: CASSDGQGGNSPLHF. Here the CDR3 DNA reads TGTGCCAGCAGCGACGGACAGGGGGGTAATTCACCCCTCCACTTT.

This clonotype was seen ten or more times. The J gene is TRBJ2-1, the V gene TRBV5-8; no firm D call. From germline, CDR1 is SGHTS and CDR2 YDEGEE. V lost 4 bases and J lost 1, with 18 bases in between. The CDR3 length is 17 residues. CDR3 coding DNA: TGTGCCAGCAGCCTACGTTCAGGAGCGCCATCCTACAATGAGCAGTTCTTC. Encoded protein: CASSLRSGAPSYNEQFF.

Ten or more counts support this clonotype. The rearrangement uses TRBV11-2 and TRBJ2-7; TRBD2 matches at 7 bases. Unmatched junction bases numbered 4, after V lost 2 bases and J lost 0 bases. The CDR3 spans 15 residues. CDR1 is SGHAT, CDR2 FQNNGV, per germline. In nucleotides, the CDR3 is TGTGCCAGCAGCTTACAGGGCGGGAGCTCCTACGAGCAGTACTTC. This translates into CASSLQGGSSYEQYF.

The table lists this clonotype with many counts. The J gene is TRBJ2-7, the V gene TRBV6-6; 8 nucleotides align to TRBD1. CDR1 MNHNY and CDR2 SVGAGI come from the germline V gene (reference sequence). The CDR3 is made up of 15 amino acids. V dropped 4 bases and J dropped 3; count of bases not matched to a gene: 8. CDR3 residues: CASSSPLGQGYEQYF. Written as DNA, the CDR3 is TGTGCCAGCAGTTCTCCCCTTGGACAGGGCTACGAGCAGTACTTC.

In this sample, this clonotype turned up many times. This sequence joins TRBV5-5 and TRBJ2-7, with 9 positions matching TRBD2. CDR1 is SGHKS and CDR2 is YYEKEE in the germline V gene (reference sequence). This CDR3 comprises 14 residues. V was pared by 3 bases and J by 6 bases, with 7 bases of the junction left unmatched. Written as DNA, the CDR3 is TGTGCCAGCAGCTGGGACAGCGGGAGGCGCGAGCAGTACTTC. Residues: CASSWDSGRREQYF.

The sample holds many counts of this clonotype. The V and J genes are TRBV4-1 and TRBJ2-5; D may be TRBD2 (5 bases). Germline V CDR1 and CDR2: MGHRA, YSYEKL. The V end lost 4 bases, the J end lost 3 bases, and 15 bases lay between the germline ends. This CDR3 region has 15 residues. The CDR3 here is CASSRKTFGEETQYF. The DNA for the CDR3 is TGCGCCAGCAGCCGCAAAACGTTCGGGGAAGAGACCCAGTACTTC.

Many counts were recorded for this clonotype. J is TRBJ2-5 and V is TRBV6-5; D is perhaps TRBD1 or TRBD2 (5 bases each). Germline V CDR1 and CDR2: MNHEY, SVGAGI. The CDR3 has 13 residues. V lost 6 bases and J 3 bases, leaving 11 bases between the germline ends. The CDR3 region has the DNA TGTGCCAGCAGCCGGGACCCTGAAGAGACCCAGTACTTC. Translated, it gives CASSRDPEETQYF.

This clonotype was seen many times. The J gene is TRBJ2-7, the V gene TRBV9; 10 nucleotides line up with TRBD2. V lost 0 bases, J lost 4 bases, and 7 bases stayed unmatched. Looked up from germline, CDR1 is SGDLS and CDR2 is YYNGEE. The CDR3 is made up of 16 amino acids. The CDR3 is CASSVVWTSGPYEQYF. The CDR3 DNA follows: TGTGCCAGCAGCGTAGTATGGACTAGCGGACCTTACGAGCAGTACTTC.

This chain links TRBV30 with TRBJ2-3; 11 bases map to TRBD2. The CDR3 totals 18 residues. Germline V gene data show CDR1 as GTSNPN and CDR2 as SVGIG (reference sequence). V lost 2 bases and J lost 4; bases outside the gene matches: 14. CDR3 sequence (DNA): TGTGCCTGGAGTCCAGCCCCTCGTGGTAGCGGGAGGGCAGATACGCAGTATTTT. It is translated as CAWSPAPRGSGRADTQYF.

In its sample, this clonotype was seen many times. CDR3 DNA: TGTGCCAGCAGCCCCTCGTCTGCGGGACAGGGCCACTATGGCTACACCTTC. Its translation is CASSPSSAGQGHYGYTF. The chain carries TRBV7-6 and TRBJ1-2; TRBD1 agrees at 9 bases. Germline V CDR1 and CDR2: SGHVS, FNYEAQ. The CDR3 length is 17 residues. V shed 5 bases, J shed 3 bases, and the junction held 13 bases outside the gene matches.

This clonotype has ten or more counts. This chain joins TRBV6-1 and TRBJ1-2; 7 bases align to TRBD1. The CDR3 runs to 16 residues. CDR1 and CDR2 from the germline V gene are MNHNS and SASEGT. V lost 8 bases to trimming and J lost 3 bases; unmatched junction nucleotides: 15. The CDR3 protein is CASATKTGAWYYGYTF. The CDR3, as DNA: TGTGCCAGCGCCACAAAAACAGGGGCGTGGTACTATGGCTACACCTTC.

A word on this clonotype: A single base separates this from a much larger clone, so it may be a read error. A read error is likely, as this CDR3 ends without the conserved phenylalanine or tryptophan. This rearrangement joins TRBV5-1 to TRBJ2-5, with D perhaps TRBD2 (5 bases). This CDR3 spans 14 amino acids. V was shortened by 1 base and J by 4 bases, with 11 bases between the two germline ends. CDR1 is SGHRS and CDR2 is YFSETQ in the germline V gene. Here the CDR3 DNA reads TGCGCCAGCAGCTTGTCGGGATCTGCAGAGACCCAGTACCTC. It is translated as CASSLSGSAETQYL.

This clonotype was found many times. The CDR3 sequence is CASSLIAGVKTQYF. In DNA, the CDR3 is TGTGCCAGCAGCTTAATCGCGGGAGTAAAAACGCAGTATTTT. The genes are TRBV7-6 and TRBJ2-3, with TRBD2 identical over 7 bases. The V segment lost 2 bases and the J segment 9 bases; nucleotides outside the gene matches: 8. From germline, CDR1 is SGHVS and CDR2 FNYEAQ. CDR3 size: 14 residues.

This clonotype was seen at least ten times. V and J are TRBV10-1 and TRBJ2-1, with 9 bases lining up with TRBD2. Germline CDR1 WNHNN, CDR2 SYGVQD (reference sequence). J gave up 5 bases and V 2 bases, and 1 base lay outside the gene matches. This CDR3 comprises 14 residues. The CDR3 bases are TGCGCCAGCAGTGAGGCGGGAGGGAACAATGAGCAGTTCTTC. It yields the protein CASSEAGGNNEQFF.

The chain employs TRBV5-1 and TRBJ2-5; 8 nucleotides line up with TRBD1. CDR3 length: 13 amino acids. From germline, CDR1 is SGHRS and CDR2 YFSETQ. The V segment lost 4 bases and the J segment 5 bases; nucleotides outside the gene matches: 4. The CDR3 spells CASSPTGVETQYF. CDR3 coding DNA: TGCGCCAGCAGCCCGACAGGGGTGGAGACCCAGTACTTC.

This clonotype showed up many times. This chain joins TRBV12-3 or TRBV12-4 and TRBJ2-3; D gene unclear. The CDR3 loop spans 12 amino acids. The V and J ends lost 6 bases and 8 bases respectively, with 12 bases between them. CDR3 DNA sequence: TGTGCCAGCAGCACTACAGTTGGTACGCAGTATTTT. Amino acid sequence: CASSTTVGTQYF.

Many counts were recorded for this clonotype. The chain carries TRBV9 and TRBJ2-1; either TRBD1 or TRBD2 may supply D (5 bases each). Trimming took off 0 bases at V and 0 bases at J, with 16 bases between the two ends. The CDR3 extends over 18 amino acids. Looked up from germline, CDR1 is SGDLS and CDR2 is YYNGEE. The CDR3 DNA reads TGTGCCAGCAGCGTAGCCCCCCGGGACCCAGCCTCCTACAATGAGCAGTTCTTC. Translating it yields CASSVAPRDPASYNEQFF.

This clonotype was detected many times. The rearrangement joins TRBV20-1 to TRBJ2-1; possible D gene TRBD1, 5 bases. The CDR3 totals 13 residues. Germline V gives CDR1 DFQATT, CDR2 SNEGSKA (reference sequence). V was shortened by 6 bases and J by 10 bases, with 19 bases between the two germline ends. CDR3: CSALWGRRTEQFF. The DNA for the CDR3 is TGCAGTGCACTCTGGGGCCGCAGGACGGAGCAGTTCTTC.